This TCR beta chain is drawn from a study of OX40 agonist ivuxolimab in advanced cancers. Study overall: Hepatocellular carcinoma, melanoma, renal cell or head and neck cancer occurred in dose-escalation patients. General study findings and limits: The average count of expanded clones was higher among CD8+ T cells than among CD4+. Dosing at 0.1 to 3.0 mg/kg was accompanied by clonal expansion of CD4+ and CD8+ blood T cells by week 6.

TCRdb's copy holds only in-frame clones and misses some; the assay was immunoSEQ multiplex PCR. The table has approximately 98,000 clones, 80% to 95% seen once. Baseline, cycle 4 day 1, and cycle 7 day 1 were the blood sampling points. Notes on this clone: Its antigen is currently unknown.

The TCR comes from an adult with an advanced solid tumor such as melanoma, head and neck, liver or kidney cancer. The sequencing used CD4+ or CD8+ T cells sorted from blood, collected in a trial of the OX40 agonist ivuxolimab.

CDR3 in DNA: TGCGCCAGCAGCTTTGGTTCTAGCCAAGAGACCCAGTACTTC. Its translation is CASSFGSSQETQYF. V is TRBV5-1 and J is TRBJ2-5; no clear D. CDR1 is SGHRS, CDR2 YFSETQ, per germline. The germline V and J ends were trimmed by 2 bases and 1 base, with 9 bases remaining between them. The CDR3 is made up of 14 amino acids.